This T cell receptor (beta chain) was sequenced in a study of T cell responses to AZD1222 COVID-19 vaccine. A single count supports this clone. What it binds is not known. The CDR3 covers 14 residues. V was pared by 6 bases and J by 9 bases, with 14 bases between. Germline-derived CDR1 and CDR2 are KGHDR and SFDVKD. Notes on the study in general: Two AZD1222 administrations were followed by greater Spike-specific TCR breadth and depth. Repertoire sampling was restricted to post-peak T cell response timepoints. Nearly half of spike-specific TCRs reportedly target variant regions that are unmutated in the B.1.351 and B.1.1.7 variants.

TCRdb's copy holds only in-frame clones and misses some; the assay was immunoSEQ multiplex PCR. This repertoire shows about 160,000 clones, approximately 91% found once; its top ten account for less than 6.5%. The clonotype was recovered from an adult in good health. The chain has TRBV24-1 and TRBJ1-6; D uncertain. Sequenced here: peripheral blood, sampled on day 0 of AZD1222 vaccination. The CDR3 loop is CATSPGGEVSPLHF. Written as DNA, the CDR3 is TGTGCCACCAGTCCGGGAGGAGAGGTTTCACCCCTCCACTTT.